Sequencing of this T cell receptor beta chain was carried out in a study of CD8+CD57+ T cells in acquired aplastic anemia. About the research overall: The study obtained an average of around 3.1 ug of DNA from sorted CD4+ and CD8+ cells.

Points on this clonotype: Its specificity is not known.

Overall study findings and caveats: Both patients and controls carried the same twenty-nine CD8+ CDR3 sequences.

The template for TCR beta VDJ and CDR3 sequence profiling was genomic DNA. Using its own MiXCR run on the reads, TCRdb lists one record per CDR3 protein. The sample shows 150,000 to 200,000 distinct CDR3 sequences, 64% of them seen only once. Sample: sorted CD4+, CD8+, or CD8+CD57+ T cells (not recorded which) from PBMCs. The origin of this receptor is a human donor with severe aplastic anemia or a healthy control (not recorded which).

The CDR3 DNA sequence: TGCAGTGCTAGTCCCCGTACGGGCCTGCCCCAGCATTTT. Encoded protein: CSASPRTGLPQHF. The rearrangement links TRBV20-1 to TRBJ1-5; no firm D call. The CDR3 is made up of 13 amino acids. Germline V lookup: CDR1 DFQATT, CDR2 SNEGSKA (reference sequence). V was pared by 3 bases and J by 9 bases, with 15 bases between.